This T cell receptor (beta chain) originates from a study of T cell responses to AZD1222 COVID-19 vaccine. Overall study results and limits: Reports indicate that nearly half of spike-specific TCRs are directed at unmutated variant regions.

In regard to this clone: Its antigen is as yet unknown.

Clones were sequenced by immunoSEQ multiplex PCR, and TCRdb holds only the in-frame ones, with some missing. The table records 120,000 or so clones, less than 90% of them present only once. The germline gives CDR1 MNHEY, CDR2 SMNVEV (reference sequence). The ends lost 0 bases at V and 2 bases at J; junction bases unmatched: 5. This CDR3 is 16 amino acids long. The TCR sequence derives from an adult in good health. The sample here was peripheral blood, taken on day 0 of AZD1222 vaccination. This chain joins TRBV27 and TRBJ2-7; TRBD1 aligns across 9 bases. In nucleotides, the CDR3 is TGTGCCAGCAGTTTATCGGGGACAGGGTACACCTACGAGCAGTACTTC. Amino acids: CASSLSGTGYTYEQYF.